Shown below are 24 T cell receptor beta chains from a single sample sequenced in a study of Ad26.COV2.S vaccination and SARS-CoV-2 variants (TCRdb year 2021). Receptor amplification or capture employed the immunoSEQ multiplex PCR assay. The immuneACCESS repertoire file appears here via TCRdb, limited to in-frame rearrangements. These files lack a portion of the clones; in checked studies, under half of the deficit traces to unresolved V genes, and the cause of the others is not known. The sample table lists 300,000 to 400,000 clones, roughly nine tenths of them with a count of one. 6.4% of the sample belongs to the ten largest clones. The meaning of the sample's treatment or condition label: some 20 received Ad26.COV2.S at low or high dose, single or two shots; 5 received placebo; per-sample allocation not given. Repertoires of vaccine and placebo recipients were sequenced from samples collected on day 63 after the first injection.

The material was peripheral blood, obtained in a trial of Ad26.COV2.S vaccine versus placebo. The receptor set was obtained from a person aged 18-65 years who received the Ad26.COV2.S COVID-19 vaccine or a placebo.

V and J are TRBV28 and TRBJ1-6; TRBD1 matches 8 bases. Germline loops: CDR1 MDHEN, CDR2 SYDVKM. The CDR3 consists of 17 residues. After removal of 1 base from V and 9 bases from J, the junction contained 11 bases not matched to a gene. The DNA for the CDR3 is TGTGCCAGCAGTTTATCCCGGAGGCAGGGGGCAAGTTCACCCCTCCACTTT. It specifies CASSLSRRQGASSPLHF.

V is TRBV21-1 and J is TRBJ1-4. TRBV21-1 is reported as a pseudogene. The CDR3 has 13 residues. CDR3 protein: CASSNNGCEKLFF. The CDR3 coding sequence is TGTGCCAGCAGCAACAACGGCTGTGAAAAACTGTTTTTT.

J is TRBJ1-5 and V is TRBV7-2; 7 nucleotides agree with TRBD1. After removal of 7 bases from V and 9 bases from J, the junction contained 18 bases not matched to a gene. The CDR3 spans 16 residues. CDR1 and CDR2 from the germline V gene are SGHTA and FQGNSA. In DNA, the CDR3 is TGTGCCAGCACCCTTATGTCCAGGGGGGCCGGGGGGCCCCAGCATTTT. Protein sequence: CASTLMSRGAGGPQHF. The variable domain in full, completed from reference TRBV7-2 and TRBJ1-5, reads GAGVSQSPSNKVTEKGKDVELRCDPISGHTALYWYRQSLGQGLEFLIYFQGNSAPDKSGLPSDRFSAERTGGSVSTLTIQRTQQEDSAVYLCASTLMSRGAGGPQHFGDGTRLSIL.

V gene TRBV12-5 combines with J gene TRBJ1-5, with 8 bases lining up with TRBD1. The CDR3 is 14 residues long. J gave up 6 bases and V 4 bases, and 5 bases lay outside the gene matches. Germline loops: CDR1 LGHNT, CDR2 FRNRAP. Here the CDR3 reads CASGSGGRAQPQHF. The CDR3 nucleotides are TGTGCTAGTGGTTCAGGGGGCAGAGCTCAGCCCCAGCATTTT.

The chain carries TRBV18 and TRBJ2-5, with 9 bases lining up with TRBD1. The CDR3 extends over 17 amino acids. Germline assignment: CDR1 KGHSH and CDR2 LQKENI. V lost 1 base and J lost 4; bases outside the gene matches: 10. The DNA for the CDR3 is TGTGCCAGCTCACCACGGTCCCACACAGGGGGCGGAGAGACCCAGTACTTC. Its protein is CASSPRSHTGGGETQYF.

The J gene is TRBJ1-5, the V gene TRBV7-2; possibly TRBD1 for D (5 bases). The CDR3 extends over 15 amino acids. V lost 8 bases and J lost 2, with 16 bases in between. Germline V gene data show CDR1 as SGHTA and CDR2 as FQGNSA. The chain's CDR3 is CASHPGGTRNQPQHF. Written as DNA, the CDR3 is TGTGCCAGCCACCCGGGGGGGACCCGCAATCAGCCCCAGCATTTT.

The CDR3 loop reads CASSPRTGFSFRGYTF. The CDR3 DNA is TGTGCCAGCAGCCCCCGGACAGGGTTTAGTTTTAGAGGCTACACCTTC. The rearrangement links TRBV7-2 to TRBJ1-2; TRBD1 matches 8 bases. CDR1 and CDR2 from the germline V gene are SGHTA and FQGNSA. V gave up 5 bases and J gave up 8 bases; unmatched junction bases: 16. CDR3 length: 16 residues. The entire variable domain, with the rest obtained from reference TRBV7-2 and TRBJ1-2, is as follows: GAGVSQSPSNKVTEKGKDVELRCDPISGHTALYWYRQSLGQGLEFLIYFQGNSAPDKSGLPSDRFSAERTGGSVSTLTIQRTQQEDSAVYLCASSPRTGFSFRGYTFGSGTRLTVV.

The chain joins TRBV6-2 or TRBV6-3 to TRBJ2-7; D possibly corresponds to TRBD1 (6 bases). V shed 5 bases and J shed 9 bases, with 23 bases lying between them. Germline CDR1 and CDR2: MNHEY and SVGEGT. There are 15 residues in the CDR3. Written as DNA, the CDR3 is TGTGCCAGCAGTCGCACAGGGCTGGCAAGCGTCGGGCAGTACTTC. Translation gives CASSRTGLASVGQYF.

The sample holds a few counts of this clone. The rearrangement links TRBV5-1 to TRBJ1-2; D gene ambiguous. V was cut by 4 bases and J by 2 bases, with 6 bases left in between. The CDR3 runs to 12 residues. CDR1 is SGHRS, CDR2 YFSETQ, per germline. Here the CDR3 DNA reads TGCGCCAGCAGCCAGCAGAACTATGGCTACACCTTC. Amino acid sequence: CASSQQNYGYTF.

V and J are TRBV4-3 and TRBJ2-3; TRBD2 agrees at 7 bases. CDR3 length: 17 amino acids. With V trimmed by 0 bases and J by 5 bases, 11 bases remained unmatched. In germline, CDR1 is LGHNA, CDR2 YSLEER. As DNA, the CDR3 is TGCGCCAGCAGCCAAGATTACCCCGGGACTATGAAAGATACGCAGTATTTT. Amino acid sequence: CASSQDYPGTMKDTQYF.

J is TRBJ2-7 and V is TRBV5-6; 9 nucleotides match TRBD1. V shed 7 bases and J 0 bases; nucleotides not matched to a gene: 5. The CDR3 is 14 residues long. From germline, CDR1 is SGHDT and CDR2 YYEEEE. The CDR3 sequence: CASEGTGLSYEQYF. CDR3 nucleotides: TGTGCCAGCGAGGGGACAGGGCTCTCCTACGAGCAGTACTTC.

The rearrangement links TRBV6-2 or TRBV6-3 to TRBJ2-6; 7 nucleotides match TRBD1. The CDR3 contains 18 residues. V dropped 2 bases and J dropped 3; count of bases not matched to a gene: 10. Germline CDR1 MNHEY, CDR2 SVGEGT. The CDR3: CASSYDRDGVGGANVLTF. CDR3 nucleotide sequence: TGTGCCAGCAGTTACGACAGGGATGGGGTAGGTGGGGCCAACGTCCTGACTTTC.

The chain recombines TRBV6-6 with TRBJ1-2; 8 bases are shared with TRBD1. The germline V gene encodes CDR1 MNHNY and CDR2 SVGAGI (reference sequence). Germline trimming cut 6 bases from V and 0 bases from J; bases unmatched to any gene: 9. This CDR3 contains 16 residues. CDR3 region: CASRTGTGVSNYGYTF. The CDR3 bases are TGTGCCAGCAGAACCGGGACAGGAGTCTCTAACTATGGCTACACCTTC.

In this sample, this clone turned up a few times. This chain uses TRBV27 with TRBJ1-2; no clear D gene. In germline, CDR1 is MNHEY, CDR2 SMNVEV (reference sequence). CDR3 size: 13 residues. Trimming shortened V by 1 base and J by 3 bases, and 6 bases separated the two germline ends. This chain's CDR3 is CASSLYADYGYTF. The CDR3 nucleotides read TGTGCCAGCAGTTTATATGCAGACTATGGCTACACCTTC.

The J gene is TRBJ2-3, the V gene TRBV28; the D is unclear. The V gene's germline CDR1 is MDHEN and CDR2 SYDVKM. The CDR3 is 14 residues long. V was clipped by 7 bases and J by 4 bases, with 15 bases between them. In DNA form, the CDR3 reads TGTGCCAGCACGCCCCGTGGGGTTCCAGATACGCAGTATTTT. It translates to CASTPRGVPDTQYF. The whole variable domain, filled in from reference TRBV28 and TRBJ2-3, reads DVKVTQSSRYLVKRTGEKVFLECVQDMDHENMFWYRQDPGLGLRLIYFSYDVKMKEKGDIPEGYSVSREKKERFSLILESASTNQTSMYLCASTPRGVPDTQYFGPGTRLTVL.

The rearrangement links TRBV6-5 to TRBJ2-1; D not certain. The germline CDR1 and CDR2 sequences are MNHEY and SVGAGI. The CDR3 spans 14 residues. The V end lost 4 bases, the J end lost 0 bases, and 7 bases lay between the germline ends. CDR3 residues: CASSSTHSYNEQFF. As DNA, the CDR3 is TGTGCCAGCAGTTCTACCCACTCCTACAATGAGCAGTTCTTC.

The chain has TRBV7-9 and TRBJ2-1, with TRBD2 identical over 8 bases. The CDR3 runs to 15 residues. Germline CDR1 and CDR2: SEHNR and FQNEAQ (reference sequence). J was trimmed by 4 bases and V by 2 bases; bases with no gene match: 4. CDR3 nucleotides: TGTGCCAGCAGCTTATCGGGGACTAGATACAATGAGCAGTTCTTC. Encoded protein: CASSLSGTRYNEQFF.

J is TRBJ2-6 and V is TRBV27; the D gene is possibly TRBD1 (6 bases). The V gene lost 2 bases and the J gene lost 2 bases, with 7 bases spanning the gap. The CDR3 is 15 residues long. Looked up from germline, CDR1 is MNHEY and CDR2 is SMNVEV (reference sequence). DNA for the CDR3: TGTGCCAGCAGTTTAAAGGGGGCTGGGGCCAACGTCCTGACTTTC. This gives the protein CASSLKGAGANVLTF.

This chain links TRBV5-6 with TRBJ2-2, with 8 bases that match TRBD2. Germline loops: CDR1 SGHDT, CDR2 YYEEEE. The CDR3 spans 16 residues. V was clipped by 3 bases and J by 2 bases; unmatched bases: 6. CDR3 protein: CASSSPGLGNTGELFF. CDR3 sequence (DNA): TGTGCCAGCAGCTCTCCGGGACTAGGCAACACCGGGGAGCTGTTTTTT.

The CDR3 bases are TGTGCCAGCAGCCGGGGATGGGCTAGCGGGAGGGCGGCAGACATTCAGTACTTC. This sequence encodes CASSRGWASGRAADIQYF. The chain carries TRBV3-1 (or the pseudogene TRBV3-2) and TRBJ2-4; 12 bases map to TRBD2. The CDR3 loop spans 18 amino acids. The germline V gene has CDR1 LGHDT and CDR2 YNNKEL (reference sequence). The ends lost 4 bases at V and 8 bases at J; junction bases unmatched: 15.

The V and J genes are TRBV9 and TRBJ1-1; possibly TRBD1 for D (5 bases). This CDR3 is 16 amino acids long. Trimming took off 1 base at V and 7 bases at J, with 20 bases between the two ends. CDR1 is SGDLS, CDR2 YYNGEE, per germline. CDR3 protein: CASSVTSLPSQGEAFF. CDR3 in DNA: TGTGCCAGCAGCGTAACCTCCCTGCCGAGTCAGGGTGAAGCTTTCTTT.

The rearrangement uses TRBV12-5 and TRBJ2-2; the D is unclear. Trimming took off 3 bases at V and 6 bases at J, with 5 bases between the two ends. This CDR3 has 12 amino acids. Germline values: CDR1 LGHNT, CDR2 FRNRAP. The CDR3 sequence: CASGLSSGELFF. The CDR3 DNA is TGTGCTAGTGGTTTATCGTCCGGGGAGCTGTTTTTT.

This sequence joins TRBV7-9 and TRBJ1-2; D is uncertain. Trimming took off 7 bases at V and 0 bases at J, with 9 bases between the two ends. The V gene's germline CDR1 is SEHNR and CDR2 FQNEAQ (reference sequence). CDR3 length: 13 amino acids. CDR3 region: CASNPSSNYGYTF. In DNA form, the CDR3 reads TGTGCCAGCAATCCCAGCTCTAACTATGGCTACACCTTC.

The CDR3 region is CASAGGTSYGYTF. In DNA form, the CDR3 reads TGTGCCAGTGCAGGGGGCACGAGCTATGGCTACACCTTC. The genes are TRBV19 and TRBJ1-2, with 8 bases fitting TRBD1. Trimming cost V 8 bases and J 4 bases; bases outside gene matches: 6. Germline V lookup: CDR1 LNHDA, CDR2 SQIVND (reference sequence). The CDR3 runs 13 residues.